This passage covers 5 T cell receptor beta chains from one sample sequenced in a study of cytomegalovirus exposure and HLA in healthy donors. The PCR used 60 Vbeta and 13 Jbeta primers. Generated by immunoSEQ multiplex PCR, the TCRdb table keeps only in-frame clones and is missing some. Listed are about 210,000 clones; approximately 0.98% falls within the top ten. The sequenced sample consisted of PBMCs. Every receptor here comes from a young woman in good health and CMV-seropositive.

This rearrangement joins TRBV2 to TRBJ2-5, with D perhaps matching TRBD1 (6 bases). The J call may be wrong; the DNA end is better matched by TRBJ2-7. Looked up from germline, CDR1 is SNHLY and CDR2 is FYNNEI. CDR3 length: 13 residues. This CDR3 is CASKAGAAYEQYF. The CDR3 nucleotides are TGTGCCAGCAAGGCAGGGGCGGCCTACGAGCAGTACTTC.

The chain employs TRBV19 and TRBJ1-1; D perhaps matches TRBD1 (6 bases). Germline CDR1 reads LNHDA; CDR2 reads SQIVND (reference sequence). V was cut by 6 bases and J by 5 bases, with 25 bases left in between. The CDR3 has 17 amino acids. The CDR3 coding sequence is TGTGCCAGTAGCTTCATCACAGGGAGAGGGGCGAGTACTGAAGCTTTCTTT. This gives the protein CASSFITGRGASTEAFF. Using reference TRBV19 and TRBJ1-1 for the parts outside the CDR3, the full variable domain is DGGITQSPKYLFRKEGQNVTLSCEQNLNHDAMYWYRQDPGQGLRLIYYSQIVNDFQKGDIAEGYSVSREKKESFPLTVTSAQKNPTAFYLCASSFITGRGASTEAFFGQGTRLTVV.

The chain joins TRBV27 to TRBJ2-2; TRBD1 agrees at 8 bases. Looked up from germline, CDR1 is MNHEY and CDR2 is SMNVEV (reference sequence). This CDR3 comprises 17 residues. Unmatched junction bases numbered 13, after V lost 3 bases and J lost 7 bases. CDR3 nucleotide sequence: TGTGCCAGCAGTTTTTCCCATGGACAGGGTACCGGCGGGGAGCTGTTTTTT. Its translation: CASSFSHGQGTGGELFF.

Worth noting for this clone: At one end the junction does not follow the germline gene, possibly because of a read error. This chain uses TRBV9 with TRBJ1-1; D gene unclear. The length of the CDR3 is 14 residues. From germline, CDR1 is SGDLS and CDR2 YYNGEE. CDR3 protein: CANSVLGEGTEAFF. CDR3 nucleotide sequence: TGTGCCAACAGCGTCCTCGGGGAAGGGACTGAAGCTTTCTTT.

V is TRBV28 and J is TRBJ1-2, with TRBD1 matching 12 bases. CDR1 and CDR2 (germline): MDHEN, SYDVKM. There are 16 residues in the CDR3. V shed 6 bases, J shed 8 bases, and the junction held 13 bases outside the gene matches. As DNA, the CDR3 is TGTGCCAGCAGAAGGGGTGGGGGACAGGGGGCTGAAGGCTACACCTTC. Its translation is CASRRGGGQGAEGYTF.